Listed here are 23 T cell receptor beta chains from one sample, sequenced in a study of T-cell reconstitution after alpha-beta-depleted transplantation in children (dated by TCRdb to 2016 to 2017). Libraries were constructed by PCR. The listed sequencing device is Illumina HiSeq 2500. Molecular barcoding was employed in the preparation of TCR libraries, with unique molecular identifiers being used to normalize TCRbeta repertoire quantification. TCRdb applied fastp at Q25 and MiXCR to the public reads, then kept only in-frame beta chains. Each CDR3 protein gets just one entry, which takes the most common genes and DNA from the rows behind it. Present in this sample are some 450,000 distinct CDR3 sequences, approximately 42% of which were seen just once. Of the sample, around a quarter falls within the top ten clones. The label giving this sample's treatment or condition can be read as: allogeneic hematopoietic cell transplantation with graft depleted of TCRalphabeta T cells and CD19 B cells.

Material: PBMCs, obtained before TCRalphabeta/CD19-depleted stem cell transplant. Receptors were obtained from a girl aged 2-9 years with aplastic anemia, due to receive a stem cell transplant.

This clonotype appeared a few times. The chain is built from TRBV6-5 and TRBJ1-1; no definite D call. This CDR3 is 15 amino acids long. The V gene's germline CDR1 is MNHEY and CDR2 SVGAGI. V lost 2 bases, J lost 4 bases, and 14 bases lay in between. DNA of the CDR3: TGTGCCAGCAGTTACCTCAGTTCAGGCGGCACTGAAGCTTTCTTT. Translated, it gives CASSYLSSGGTEAFF.

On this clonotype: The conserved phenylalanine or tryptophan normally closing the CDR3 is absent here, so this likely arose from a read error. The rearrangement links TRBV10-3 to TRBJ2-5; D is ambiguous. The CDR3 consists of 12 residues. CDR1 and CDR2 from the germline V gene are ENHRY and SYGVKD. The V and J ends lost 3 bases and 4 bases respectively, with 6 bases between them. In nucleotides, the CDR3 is TGTGCCATCAGTGATTTGGGAGAGACCCAGTACCTC. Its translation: CAISDLGETQYL.

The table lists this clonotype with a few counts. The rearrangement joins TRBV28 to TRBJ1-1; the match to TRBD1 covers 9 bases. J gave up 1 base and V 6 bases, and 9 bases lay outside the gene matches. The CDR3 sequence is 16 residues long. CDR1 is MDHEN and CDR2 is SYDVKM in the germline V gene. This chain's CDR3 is CASSFSTGGTNTEAFF. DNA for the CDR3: TGTGCCAGCAGCTTTTCGACAGGGGGAACGAACACTGAAGCTTTCTTT.

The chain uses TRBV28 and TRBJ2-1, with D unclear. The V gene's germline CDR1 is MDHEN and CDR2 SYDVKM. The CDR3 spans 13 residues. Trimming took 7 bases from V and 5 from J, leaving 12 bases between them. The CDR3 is CASKQRWDNEQFF. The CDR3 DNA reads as TGTGCCAGCAAACAGAGGTGGGACAATGAGCAGTTCTTC.

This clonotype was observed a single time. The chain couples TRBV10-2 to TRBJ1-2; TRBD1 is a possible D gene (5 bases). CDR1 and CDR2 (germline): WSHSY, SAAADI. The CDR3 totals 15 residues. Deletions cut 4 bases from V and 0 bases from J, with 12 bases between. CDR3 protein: CASSAVGTSNYGYTF. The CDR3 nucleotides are TGCGCCAGCAGTGCCGTAGGGACCTCTAACTATGGCTACACCTTC.

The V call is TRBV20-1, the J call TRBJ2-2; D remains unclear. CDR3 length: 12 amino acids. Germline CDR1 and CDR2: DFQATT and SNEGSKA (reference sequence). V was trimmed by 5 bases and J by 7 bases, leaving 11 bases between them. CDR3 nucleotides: TGCAGTGCTTTAGGCTGGGGCGGGGAGCTGTTTTTT. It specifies CSALGWGGELFF.

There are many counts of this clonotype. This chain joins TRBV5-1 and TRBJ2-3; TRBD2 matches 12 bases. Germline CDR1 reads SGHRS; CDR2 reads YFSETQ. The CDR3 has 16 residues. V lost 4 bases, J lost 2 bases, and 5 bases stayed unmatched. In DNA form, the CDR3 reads TGCGCCAGCAGCGGCGGGACTAGCGGGTACACAGATACGCAGTATTTT. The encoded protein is CASSGGTSGYTDTQYF.

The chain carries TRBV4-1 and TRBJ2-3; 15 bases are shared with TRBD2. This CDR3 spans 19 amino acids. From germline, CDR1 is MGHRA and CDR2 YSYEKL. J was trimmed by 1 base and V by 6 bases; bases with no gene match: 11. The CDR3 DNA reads TGCGCCAGCAGGGCTACCGGGACTAGCGGGGGGTGGGGCACAGATACGCAGTATTTT. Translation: CASRATGTSGGWGTDTQYF.

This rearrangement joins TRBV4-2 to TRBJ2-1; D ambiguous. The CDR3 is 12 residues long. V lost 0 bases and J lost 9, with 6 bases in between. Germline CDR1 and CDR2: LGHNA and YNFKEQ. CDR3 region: CASSQEPGEQFF. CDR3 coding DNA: TGTGCCAGCAGCCAAGAGCCCGGTGAGCAGTTCTTC.

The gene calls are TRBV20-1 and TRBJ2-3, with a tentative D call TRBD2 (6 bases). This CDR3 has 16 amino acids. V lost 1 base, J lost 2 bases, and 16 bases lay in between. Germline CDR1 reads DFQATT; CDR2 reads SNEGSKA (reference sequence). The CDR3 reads CSARGRRGGNTDTQYF. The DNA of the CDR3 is TGCAGTGCTAGAGGTCGGAGGGGCGGTAACACAGATACGCAGTATTTT.

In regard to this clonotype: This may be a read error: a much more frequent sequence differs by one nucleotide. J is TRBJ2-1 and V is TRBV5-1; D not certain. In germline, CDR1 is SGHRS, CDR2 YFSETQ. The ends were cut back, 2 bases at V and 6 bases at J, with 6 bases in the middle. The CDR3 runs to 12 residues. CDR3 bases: TGCGCCAGCAGCTTCGACTTCAATGAGCAGTTCTTC. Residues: CASSFDFNEQFF.

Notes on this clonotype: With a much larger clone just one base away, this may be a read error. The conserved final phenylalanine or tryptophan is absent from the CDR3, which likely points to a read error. CDR3 nucleotides: TGCGCCAGCAGCCAAGAGCCTGGGACTAGCGGGTCCGATGAGCAGTTCTTG. Translating gives CASSQEPGTSGSDEQFL. The chain couples TRBV4-3 to TRBJ2-1; TRBD2 matches 12 bases. Losses at the gene ends were 0 bases for V and 8 bases for J; bases not matched to a gene: 8. CDR1 and CDR2 from the germline V gene are LGHNA and YSLEER. The CDR3 loop spans 17 amino acids.

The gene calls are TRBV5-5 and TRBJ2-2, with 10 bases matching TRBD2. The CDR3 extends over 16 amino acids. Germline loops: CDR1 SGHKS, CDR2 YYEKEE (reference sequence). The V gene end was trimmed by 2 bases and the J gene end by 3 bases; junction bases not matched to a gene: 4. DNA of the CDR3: TGTGCCAGCAGCTTTTACCTAGCGGGAGACACCGGGGAGCTGTTTTTT. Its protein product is CASSFYLAGDTGELFF.

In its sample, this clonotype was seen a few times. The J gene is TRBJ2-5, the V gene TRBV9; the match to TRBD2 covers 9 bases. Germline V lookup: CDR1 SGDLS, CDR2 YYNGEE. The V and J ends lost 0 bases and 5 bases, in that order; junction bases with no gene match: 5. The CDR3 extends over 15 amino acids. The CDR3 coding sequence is TGTGCCAGCAGCGTAGGGCTAGCGGGAATTGAGACCCAGTACTTC. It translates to CASSVGLAGIETQYF.

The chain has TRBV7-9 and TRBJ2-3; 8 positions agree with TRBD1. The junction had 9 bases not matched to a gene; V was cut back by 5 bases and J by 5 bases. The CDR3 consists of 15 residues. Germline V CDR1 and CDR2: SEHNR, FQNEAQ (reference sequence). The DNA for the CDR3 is TGTGCCAGCAGCACCAGACAGGGGTCCAGAGATACGCAGTATTTT. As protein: CASSTRQGSRDTQYF. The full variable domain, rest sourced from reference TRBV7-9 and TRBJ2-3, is DTGVSQNPRHKITKRGQNVTFRCDPISEHNRLYWYRQTLGQGPEFLTYFQNEAQLEKSRLLSDRFSAERPKGSFSTLEIQRTEQGDSAMYLCASSTRQGSRDTQYFGPGTRLTVL.

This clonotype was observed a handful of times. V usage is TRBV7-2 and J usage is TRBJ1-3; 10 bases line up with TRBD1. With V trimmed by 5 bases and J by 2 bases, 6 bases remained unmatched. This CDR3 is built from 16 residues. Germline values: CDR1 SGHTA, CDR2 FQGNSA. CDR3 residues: CASSPKGTGAGNTIYF. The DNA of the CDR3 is TGTGCCAGCAGCCCTAAAGGGACAGGGGCTGGAAACACCATATATTTT.

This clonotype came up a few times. The CDR3 sequence is CSRQGPETQYF. The CDR3 bases are TGCAGCCGCCAGGGACCGGAGACCCAGTACTTC. The chain couples TRBV20-1 to TRBJ2-5, with D perhaps being TRBD1 or TRBD2 (5 bases each). Per germline, CDR1 DFQATT and CDR2 SNEGSKA (reference sequence). This CDR3 is 11 amino acids long.

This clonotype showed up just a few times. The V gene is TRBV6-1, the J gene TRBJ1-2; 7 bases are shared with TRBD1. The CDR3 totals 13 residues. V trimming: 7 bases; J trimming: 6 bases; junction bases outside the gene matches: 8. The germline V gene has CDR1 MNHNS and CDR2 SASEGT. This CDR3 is CASTERQGNGYTF. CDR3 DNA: TGTGCCAGCACCGAAAGACAGGGTAATGGCTACACCTTC.

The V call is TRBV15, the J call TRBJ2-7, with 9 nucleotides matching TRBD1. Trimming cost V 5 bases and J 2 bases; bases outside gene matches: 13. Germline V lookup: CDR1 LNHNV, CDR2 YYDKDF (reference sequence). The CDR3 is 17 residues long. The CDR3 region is CATSEGAGQGWTYEQYF. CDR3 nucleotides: TGTGCCACCAGCGAGGGGGCGGGACAGGGTTGGACCTACGAGCAGTACTTC.

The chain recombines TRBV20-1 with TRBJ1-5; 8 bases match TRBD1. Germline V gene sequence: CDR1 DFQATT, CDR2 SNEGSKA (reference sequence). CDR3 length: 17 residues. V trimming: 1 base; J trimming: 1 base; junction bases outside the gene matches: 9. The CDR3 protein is CSARGPRGQGSNQPQHF. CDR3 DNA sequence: TGCAGTGCTAGAGGGCCCAGGGGGCAAGGGAGCAATCAGCCCCAGCATTTT.

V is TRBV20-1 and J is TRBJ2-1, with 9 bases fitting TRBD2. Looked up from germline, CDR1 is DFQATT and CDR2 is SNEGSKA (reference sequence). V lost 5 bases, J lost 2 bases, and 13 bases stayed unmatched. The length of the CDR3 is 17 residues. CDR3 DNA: TGCAGTGCTGGAAGGGATGGAGCGGGAGGTCCCTACAATGAGCAGTTCTTC. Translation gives CSAGRDGAGGPYNEQFF.

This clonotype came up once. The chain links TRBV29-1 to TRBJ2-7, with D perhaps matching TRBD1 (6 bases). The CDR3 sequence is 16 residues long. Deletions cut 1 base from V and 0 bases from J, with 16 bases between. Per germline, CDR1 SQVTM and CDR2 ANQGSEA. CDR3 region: CSVEGATGESSYEQYF. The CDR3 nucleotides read TGCAGCGTTGAAGGGGCGACAGGCGAAAGCTCCTACGAGCAGTACTTC.

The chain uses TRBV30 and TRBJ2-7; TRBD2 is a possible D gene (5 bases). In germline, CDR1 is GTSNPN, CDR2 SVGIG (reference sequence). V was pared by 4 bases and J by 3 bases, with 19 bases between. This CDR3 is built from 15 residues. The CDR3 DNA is TGTGCCTGGACCGGCCTGGGCGCGGGCTTCTACGAGCAGTACTTC. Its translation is CAWTGLGAGFYEQYF.